This TCR beta chain was recovered during a study of blood T cell repertoires in COVID-19. Study summary: Sample material is recorded as cDNA or gDNA derived from T cells, B-cell-depleted T cells, or PBMCs.

Libraries were prepared by immunoSEQ multiplex PCR; TCRdb keeps only in-frame clonotypes and omits some of them. Seen here are approximately 60,000 clones, 85% to 95% observed once, and the top ten hold about 3%. Trimming left V 0 bases short and J 1 base short, with 9 bases between. The CDR3 runs to 15 residues. Germline V lookup: CDR1 LNHDA, CDR2 SQIVND (reference sequence). The chain carries TRBV19 and TRBJ2-5; a weak D match, TRBD1 (6 bases). The sequence came from a man in his 70s with active COVID-19. Sequenced input: peripheral blood. The CDR3 here is CASSIDTGFQETQYF. CDR3 nucleotide sequence: TGTGCCAGTAGTATAGATACAGGGTTCCAAGAGACCCAGTACTTC.